This T cell receptor beta chain was observed in a study of blood T cell repertoires in COVID-19. The method was immunoSEQ multiplex PCR; TCRdb's version includes in-frame clones alone and lacks a portion of them. Of about 160,000 clones listed, around 80% are singletons. This clone has just one count. CDR1 SGHAT and CDR2 FQNNGV come from the germline V gene. The V and J ends lost 1 base and 3 bases, in that order; junction bases with no gene match: 6. This CDR3 spans 17 amino acids. Sequencing was carried out using peripheral blood. The rearrangement uses TRBV11-2 and TRBJ2-1; 10 bases are a match to TRBD2. The sequence came from a human donor with acute or convalescent COVID-19. The donor label of this sample is uncertain. As DNA, the CDR3 is TGTGCCAGCAGCTTAGCCCCCTCTAGCGGGGGCTACAATGAGCAGTTCTTC. Translation gives CASSLAPSSGGYNEQFF. Full variable domain (outside the CDR3, taken from reference TRBV11-2 and TRBJ2-1): EAGVAQSPRYKIIEKRQSVAFWCNPISGHATLYWYQQILGQGPKLLIQFQNNGVVDDSQLPKDRFSAERLKGVDSTLKIQPAKLEDSAVYLCASSLAPSSGGYNEQFFGPGTRLTVL.